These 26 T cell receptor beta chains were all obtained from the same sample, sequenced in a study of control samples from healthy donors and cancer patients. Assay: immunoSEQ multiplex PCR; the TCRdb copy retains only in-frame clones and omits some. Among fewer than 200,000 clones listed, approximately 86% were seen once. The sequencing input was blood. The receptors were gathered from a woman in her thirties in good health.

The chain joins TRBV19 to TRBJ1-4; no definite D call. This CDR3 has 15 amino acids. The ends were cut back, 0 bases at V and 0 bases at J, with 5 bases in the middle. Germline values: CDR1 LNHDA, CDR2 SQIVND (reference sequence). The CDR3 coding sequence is TGTGCCAGTAGTATAGAGGGGACAACTAATGAAAAACTGTTTTTT. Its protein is CASSIEGTTNEKLFF.

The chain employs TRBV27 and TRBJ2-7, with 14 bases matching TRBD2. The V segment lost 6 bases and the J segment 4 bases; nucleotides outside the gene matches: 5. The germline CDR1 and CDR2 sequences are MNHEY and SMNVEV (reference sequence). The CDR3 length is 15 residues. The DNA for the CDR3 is TGTGCCAGCAGCTCCGGGACTAGCGGGAGTTACGAGCAGTACTTC. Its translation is CASSSGTSGSYEQYF.

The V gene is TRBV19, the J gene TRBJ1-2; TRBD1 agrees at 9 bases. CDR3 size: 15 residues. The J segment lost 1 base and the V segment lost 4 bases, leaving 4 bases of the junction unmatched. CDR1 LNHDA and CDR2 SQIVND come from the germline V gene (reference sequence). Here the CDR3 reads CASSTTGGSNYGYTF. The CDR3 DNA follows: TGTGCCAGTAGTACCACAGGGGGCAGTAACTATGGCTACACCTTC.

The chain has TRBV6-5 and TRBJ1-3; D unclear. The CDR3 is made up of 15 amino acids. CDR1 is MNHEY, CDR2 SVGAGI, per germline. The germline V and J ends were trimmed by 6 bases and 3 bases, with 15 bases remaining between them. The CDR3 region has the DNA TGTGCCAGCAGAGACGCGCCACTCGATGGAAACACCATATATTTT. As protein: CASRDAPLDGNTIYF.

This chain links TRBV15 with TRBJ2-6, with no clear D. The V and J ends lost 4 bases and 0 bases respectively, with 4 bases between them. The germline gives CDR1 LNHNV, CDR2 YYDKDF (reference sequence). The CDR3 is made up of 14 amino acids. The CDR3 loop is CATSTNSGANVLTF. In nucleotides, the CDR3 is TGTGCCACCAGCACCAACTCTGGGGCCAACGTCCTGACTTTC.

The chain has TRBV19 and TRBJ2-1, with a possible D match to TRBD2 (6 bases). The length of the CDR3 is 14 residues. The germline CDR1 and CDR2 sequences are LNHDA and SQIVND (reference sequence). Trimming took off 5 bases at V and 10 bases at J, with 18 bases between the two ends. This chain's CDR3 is CASSFRDWVREQFF. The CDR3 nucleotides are TGTGCCAGTAGTTTCCGGGACTGGGTGCGGGAGCAGTTCTTC.

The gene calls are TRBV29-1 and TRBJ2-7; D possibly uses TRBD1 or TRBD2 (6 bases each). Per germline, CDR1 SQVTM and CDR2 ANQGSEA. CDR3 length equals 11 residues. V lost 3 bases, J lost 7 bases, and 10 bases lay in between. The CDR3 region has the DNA TGCAGCGTTGAGACAGGAGGGGAGCAGTACGTC. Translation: CSVETGGEQYV.

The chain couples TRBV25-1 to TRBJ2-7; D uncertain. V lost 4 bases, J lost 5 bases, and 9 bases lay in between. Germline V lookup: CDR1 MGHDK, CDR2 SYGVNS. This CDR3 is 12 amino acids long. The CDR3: CASSVHGNEQYV. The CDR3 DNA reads TGTGCCAGCAGTGTGCATGGGAACGAGCAGTACGTC.

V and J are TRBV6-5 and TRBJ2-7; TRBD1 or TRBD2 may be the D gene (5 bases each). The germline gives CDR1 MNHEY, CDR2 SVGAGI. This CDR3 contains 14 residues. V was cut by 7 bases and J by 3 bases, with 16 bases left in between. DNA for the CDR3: TGTGCCAGCACGACGGGGCAGTACCTCTACGAGCAGTACTTC. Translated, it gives CASTTGQYLYEQYF.

This CDR3 reads CASLGITDTQYF. CDR3 nucleotides: TGTGCCAGCCTCGGGATAACAGATACGCAGTATTTT. V and J are TRBV12-3 or TRBV12-4 and TRBJ2-3; tentative D call: TRBD2 (5 bases). The CDR3 is made up of 12 amino acids. The V end lost 8 bases, the J end lost 3 bases, and 9 bases lay between the germline ends.

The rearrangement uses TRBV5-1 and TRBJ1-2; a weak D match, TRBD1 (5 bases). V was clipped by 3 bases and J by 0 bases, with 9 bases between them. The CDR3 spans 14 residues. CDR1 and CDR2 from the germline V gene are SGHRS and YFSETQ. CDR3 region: CASSSETANYGYTF. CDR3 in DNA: TGCGCCAGCAGCTCGGAGACAGCTAACTATGGCTACACCTTC.

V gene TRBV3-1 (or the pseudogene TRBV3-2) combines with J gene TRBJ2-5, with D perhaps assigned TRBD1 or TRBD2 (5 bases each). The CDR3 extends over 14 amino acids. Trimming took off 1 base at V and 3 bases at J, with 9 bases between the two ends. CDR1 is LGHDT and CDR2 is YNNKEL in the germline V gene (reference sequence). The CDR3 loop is CASSQGGAEETQYF. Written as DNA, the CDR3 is TGTGCCAGCAGCCAAGGAGGGGCGGAAGAGACCCAGTACTTC.

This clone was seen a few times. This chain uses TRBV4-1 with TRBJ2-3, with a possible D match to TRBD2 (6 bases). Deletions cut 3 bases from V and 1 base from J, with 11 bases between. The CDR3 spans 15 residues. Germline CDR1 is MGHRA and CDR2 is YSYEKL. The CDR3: CASSQGGFGTDTQYF. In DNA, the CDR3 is TGCGCCAGCAGCCAGGGGGGTTTCGGCACAGATACGCAGTATTTT.

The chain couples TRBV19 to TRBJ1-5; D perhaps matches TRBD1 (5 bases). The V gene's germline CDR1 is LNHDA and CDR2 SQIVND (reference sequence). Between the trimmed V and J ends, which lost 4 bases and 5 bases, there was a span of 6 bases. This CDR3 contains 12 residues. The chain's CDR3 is CASSTRDQPQHF. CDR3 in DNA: TGTGCCAGTAGTACCAGGGATCAGCCCCAGCATTTT.

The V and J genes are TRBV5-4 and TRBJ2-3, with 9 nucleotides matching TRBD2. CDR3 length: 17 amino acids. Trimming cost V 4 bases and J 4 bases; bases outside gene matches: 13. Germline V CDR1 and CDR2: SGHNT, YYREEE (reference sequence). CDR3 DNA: TGTGCCAGCAGCGGGGACGGCGGGAGGGCCTTAGCAGATACGCAGTATTTT. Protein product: CASSGDGGRALADTQYF.

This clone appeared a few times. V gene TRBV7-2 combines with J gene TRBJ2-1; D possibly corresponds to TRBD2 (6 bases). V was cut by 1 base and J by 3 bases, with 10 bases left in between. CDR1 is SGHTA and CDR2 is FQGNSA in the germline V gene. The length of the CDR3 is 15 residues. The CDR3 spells CASSLDAGFYNEQFF. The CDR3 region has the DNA TGTGCCAGCAGCTTAGATGCGGGATTCTACAATGAGCAGTTCTTC.

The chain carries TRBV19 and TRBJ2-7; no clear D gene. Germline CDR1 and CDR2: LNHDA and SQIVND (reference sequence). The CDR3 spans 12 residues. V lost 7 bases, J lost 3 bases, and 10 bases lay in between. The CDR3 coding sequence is TGTGCCAGTACGGCCAGCTTCTACGAGCAGTACGTC. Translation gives CASTASFYEQYV.

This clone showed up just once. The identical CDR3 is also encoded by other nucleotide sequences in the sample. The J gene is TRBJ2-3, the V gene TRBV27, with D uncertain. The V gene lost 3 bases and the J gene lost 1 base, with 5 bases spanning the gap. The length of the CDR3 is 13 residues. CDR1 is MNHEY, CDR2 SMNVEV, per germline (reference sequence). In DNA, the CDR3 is TGTGCCAGCAGTTTGGGCGGCACAGATACGCAGTATTTT. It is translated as CASSLGGTDTQYF.

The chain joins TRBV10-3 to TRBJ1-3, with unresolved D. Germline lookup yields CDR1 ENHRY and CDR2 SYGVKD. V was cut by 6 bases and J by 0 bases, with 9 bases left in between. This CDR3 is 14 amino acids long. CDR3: CAIRGSSSGNTIYF. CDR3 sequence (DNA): TGTGCCATCAGAGGGAGTAGCTCTGGAAACACCATATATTTT.

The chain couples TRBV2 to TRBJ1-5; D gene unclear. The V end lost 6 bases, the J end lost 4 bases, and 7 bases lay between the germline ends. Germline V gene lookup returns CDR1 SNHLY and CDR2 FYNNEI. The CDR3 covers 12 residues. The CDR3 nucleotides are TGTGCCAGCAGGGAGGGAAATCAGCCCCAGCATTTT. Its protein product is CASREGNQPQHF.

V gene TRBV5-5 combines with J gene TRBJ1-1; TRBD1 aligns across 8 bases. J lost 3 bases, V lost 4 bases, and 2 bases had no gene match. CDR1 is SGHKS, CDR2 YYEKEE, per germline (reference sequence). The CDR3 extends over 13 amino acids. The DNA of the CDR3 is TGTGCCAGCAGCACGGACAGGGACACTGAAGCTTTCTTT. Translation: CASSTDRDTEAFF. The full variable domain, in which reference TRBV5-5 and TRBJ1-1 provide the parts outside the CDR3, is DAGVTQSPTHLIKTRGQQVTLRCSPISGHKSVSWYQQVLGQGPQFIFQYYEKEERGRGNFPDRFSARQFPNYSSELNVNALLLGDSALYLCASSTDRDTEAFFGQGTRLTVV.

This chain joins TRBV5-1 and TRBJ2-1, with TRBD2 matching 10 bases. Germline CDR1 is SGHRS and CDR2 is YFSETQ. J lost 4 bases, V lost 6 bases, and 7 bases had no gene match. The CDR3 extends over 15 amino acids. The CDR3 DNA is TGCGCCAGCATCCGTGGAGCGGGAGGGTACAATGAGCAGTTCTTC. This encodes CASIRGAGGYNEQFF.

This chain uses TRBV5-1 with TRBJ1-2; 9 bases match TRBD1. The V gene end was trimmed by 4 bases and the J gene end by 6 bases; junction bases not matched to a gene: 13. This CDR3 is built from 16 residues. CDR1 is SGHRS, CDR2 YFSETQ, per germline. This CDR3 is CASSPSTGTGWNGYTF. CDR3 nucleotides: TGCGCCAGCAGCCCCTCTACCGGGACAGGGTGGAATGGCTACACCTTC.

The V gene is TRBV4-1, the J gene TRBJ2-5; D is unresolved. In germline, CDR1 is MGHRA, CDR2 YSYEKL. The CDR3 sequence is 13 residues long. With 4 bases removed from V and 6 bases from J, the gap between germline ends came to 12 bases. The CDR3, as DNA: TGCGCCAGCAGCCTTGGGGTAACGAAGACCCAGTACTTC. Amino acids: CASSLGVTKTQYF.

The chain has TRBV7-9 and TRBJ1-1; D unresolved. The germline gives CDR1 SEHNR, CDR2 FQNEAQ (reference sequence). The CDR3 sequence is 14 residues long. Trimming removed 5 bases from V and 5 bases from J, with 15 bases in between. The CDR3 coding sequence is TGTGCCAGCAGCCAAGGCCGGGTTCCGACTGAAGCTTTCTTT. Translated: CASSQGRVPTEAFF.

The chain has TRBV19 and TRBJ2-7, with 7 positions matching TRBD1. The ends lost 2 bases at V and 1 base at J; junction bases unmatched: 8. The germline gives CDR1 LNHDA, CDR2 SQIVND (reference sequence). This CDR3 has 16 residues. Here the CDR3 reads CASSILEDRSSYEQYF. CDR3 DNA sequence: TGTGCCAGTAGTATATTGGAGGACAGGAGTTCCTACGAGCAGTACTTC.